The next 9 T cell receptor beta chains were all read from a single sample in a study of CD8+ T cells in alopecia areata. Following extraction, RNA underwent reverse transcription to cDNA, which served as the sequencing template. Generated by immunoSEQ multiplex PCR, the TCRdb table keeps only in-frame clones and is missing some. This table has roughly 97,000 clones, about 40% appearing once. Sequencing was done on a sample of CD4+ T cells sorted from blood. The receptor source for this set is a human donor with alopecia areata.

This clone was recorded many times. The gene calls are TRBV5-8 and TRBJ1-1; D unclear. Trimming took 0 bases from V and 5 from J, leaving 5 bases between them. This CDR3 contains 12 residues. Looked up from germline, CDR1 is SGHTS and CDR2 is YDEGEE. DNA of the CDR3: TGTGCCAGCAGCTTGGTTCGAACTGAAGCTTTCTTT. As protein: CASSLVRTEAFF.

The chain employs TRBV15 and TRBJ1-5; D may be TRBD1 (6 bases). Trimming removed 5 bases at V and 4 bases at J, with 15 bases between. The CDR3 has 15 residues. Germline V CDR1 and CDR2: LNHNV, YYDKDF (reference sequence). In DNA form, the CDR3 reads TGTGCCACCAGCGATCCCCTAGGGGGGAATCAGCCCCAGCATTTT. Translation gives CATSDPLGGNQPQHF.

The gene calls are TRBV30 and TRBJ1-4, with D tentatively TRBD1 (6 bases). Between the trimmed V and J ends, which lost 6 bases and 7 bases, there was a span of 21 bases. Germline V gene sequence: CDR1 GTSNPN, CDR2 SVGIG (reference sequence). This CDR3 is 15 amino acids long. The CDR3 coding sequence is TGTGCCTGCTTCTTCAATGCCAGGGGAGCTGAAAAACTGTTTTTT. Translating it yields CACFFNARGAEKLFF.

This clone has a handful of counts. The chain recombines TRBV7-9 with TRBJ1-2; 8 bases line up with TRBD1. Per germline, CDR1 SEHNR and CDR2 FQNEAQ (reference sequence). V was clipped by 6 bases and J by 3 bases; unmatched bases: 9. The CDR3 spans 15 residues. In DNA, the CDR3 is TGTGCCAGCAGTTCCCGGACAGGGTCGGACTATGGCTACACCTTC. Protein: CASSSRTGSDYGYTF.

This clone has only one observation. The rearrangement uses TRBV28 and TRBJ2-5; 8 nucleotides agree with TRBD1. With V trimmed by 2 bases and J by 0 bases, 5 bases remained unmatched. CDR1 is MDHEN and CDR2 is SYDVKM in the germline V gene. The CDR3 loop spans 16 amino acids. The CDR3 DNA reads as TGTGCCAGCAGTTTACGACAGGGGCCCTACCAAGAGACCCAGTACTTC. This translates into CASSLRQGPYQETQYF. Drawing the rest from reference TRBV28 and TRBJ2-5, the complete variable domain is DVKVTQSSRYLVKRTGEKVFLECVQDMDHENMFWYRQDPGLGLRLIYFSYDVKMKEKGDIPEGYSVSREKKERFSLILESASTNQTSMYLCASSLRQGPYQETQYFGPGTRLLVL.

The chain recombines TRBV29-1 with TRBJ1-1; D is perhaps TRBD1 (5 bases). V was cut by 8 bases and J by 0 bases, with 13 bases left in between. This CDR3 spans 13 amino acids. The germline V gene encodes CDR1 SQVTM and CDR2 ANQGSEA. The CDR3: CSCHRQLNTEAFF. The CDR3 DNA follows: TGCAGCTGCCATAGACAGCTGAACACTGAAGCTTTCTTT.

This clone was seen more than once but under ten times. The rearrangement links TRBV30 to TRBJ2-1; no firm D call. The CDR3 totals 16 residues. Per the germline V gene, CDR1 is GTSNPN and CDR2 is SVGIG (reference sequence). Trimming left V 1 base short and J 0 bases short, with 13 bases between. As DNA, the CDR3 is TGTGCCTGGAGTGACGGACCTAAAACCTCCTACAATGAGCAGTTCTTC. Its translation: CAWSDGPKTSYNEQFF.

Here the CDR3 DNA reads TGTGCCAGCAGCTTTCTGCGGGAGACCCAGTACTTC. Its protein is CASSFLRETQYF. The chain couples TRBV7-2 to TRBJ2-5, with D uncertain. Germline loops: CDR1 SGHTA, CDR2 FQGNSA. The CDR3 loop spans 12 amino acids. V was trimmed by 3 bases and J by 5 bases, leaving 7 bases between them.

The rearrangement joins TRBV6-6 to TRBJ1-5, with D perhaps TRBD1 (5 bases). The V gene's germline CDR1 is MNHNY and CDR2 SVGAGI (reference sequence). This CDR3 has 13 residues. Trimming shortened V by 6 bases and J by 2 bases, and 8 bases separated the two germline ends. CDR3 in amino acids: CASSRGRNQPQHF. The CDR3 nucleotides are TGTGCCAGCAGCCGGGGCCGCAATCAGCCCCAGCATTTT.